This T cell receptor beta chain originates from a study of beta chain features in type 1 diabetes. The study's findings and limits: Researchers cautioned that cDNA sequencing could over-represent cells with high TCR expression.

Between the trimmed V and J ends, which lost 2 bases and 8 bases, there was a span of 7 bases. The CDR3 sequence is 12 residues long. Germline values: CDR1 SGHDT, CDR2 YYEEEE. This clone was seen a few times. No antigen is known for it. The investigators reverse transcribed all of the isolated RNA, so they sequenced expressed TCRB transcripts. The data were produced by immunoSEQ multiplex PCR, yet TCRdb's version contains in-frame clones alone and is incomplete. The sample carries roughly 150,000 clones, roughly 9.1% recorded once. This chain links TRBV5-6 with TRBJ2-2, with D perhaps TRBD2 (5 bases). The source of this sequence is a woman younger than 30 in good health. The sequenced material came from central memory CD4+ T cells from blood. CDR3 bases: TGTGCCAGCAGCTTCAGCGGTGGGGAGCTGTTTTTT. Its translation: CASSFSGGELFF.